These 21 T cell receptor beta chains were all obtained from the same sample, sequenced in a study of molecular identifiers for immune sequencing clone quantification. TCRdb independently ran MiXCR on the PCR reads; one entry per CDR3 protein. The table shows 250,000 to 400,000 distinct CDR3 sequences, with roughly 23% occurring only once. Sequenced input: naive CD8+ T cells from blood, with Jurkat cell RNA spiked in. Subset noted: FACS-sorted CD8+CD4-CCR7+CD45RA+ naive T cells. These receptors all come from a human donor in good health. Some libraries in this study had Jurkat cell RNA spiked in.

This clonotype showed up just a few times. The final CDR3 position lacks the conserved phenylalanine or tryptophan, pointing to a likely read error. V gene TRBV20-1 combines with J gene TRBJ2-7; perhaps TRBD2 as D (5 bases). Trimming removed 2 bases from V and 5 bases from J, with 16 bases in between. Germline CDR1 reads DFQATT; CDR2 reads SNEGSKA (reference sequence). The CDR3 is made up of 14 amino acids. CDR3 sequence: CSARQLDLGHEQYY. The CDR3 region has the DNA TGCAGTGCTAGACAACTAGATCTAGGACACGAGCAGTACTAC.

This clonotype was seen a few times. The chain is built from TRBV12-3 or TRBV12-4 and TRBJ2-1; a possible D gene is TRBD2 (7 bases). Trimming removed 6 bases at V and 8 bases at J, with 23 bases between. This CDR3 comprises 16 residues. DNA for the CDR3: TGTGCCAGCAGCCATCAGGGGTTCGGGGGGTCTGATGAGCAGTTCTTC. It specifies CASSHQGFGGSDEQFF.

In this sample, this clonotype turned up a few times. The J gene is TRBJ2-7, the V gene TRBV4-1; 7 bases match TRBD1. CDR1 MGHRA and CDR2 YSYEKL come from the germline V gene. There are 17 residues in the CDR3. V gave up 0 bases and J gave up 2 bases; unmatched junction bases: 10. The CDR3 is CASSQEQPQGIPYEQYF. The CDR3 DNA reads TGCGCCAGCAGCCAAGAACAACCACAGGGGATACCCTACGAGCAGTACTTC.

This clonotype has at least ten counts. The chain uses TRBV5-1 and TRBJ1-1; D remains unclear. Germline CDR1 and CDR2: SGHRS and YFSETQ. This CDR3 has 13 residues. The germline V and J ends were trimmed by 0 bases and 4 bases, with 7 bases remaining between them. The CDR3 loop reads CASSLVRLTEAFF. The CDR3 nucleotides read TGCGCCAGCAGCTTGGTTCGGCTCACTGAAGCTTTCTTT. Filled out from reference TRBV5-1 and TRBJ1-1, the complete variable domain reads KAGVTQTPRYLIKTRGQQVTLSCSPISGHRSVSWYQQTPGQGLQFLFEYFSETQRNKGNFPGRFSGRQFSNSRSEMNVSTLELGDSALYLCASSLVRLTEAFFGQGTRLTVV.

This clonotype was seen more than once but under ten times. CDR3 residues: CASSSVGTGELFF. DNA for the CDR3: TGTGCCAGCAGTTCGGTCGGCACCGGGGAGCTGTTTTTT. V usage is TRBV12-3 or TRBV12-4 and J usage is TRBJ2-2, with D hard to call. The CDR3 length is 13 residues. The V end was cut by 4 bases, the J end by 4 bases, with 7 bases between.

The table lists this clonotype with many counts. The gene calls are TRBV11-2 and TRBJ1-4; D is possibly TRBD1 (6 bases). The CDR3 spans 12 residues. CDR1 is SGHAT, CDR2 FQNNGV, per germline. Trimming pared 4 bases from V and 14 bases from J, leaving 14 bases between. CDR3 nucleotide sequence: TGTGCCAGCAGCTCCACTGGGGACACGCTGTTTTTT. Residues: CASSSTGDTLFF.

This clonotype has a count of ten or more. The chain is built from TRBV7-9 and TRBJ2-2; no clear D gene. Germline lookup yields CDR1 SEHNR and CDR2 FQNEAQ (reference sequence). The V and J ends lost 5 bases and 3 bases respectively, with 10 bases between them. This CDR3 region has 14 residues. The CDR3 loop is CASSRPTDTGELFF. CDR3 bases: TGTGCCAGCAGCAGACCCACCGACACCGGGGAGCTGTTTTTT.

This clonotype was counted many times. V usage is TRBV5-1 and J usage is TRBJ2-6; 12 bases agree with TRBD1. The CDR3 length is 21 residues. Trimming took 4 bases from V and 0 from J; bases not matched to a gene: 14. The germline V gene encodes CDR1 SGHRS and CDR2 YFSETQ. The CDR3 is CASSPRDRGHYTTSGANVLTF. The CDR3 DNA follows: TGCGCCAGCAGCCCCCGGGACAGGGGGCACTACACTACCTCTGGGGCCAACGTCCTGACTTTC.

There are many counts of this clonotype. V usage is TRBV2 and J usage is TRBJ2-3, with 8 nucleotides matching TRBD2. CDR3 length: 14 amino acids. Germline V lookup: CDR1 SNHLY, CDR2 FYNNEI. Trimming cost V 9 bases and J 2 bases; bases outside gene matches: 7. The CDR3 DNA is TGTGCCAGGTGGACTAGCCCTTCCACAGATACGCAGTATTTT. Protein: CARWTSPSTDTQYF.

Only a few counts were recorded for this clonotype. The chain combines TRBV7-9 with TRBJ2-7; 7 bases are shared with TRBD2. The CDR3 totals 14 residues. V dropped 2 bases and J dropped 5; count of bases not matched to a gene: 6. CDR1 is SEHNR and CDR2 is FQNEAQ in the germline V gene (reference sequence). This CDR3 reads CASSLTTSGNEQYF. CDR3 bases: TGTGCCAGCAGCTTAACGACAAGCGGGAACGAGCAGTACTTC. Together with reference TRBV7-9 and TRBJ2-7, the CDR3 gives the full variable domain: DTGVSQNPRHKITKRGQNVTFRCDPISEHNRLYWYRQTLGQGPEFLTYFQNEAQLEKSRLLSDRFSAERPKGSFSTLEIQRTEQGDSAMYLCASSLTTSGNEQYFGPGTRLTVT.

This clonotype was found a few times. Germline and junction disagree at one end, which may indicate a read error. The V gene is TRBV4-2, the J gene TRBJ2-7; possibly TRBD2 for D (6 bases). This CDR3 spans 17 amino acids. The germline CDR1 and CDR2 sequences are LGHNA and YNFKEQ. The CDR3 DNA is TGTGCCAGCAGCCCTCAAGCGTCGGGACTCAGCTCCCACGAGCAGTACTTC. Translation: CASSPQASGLSSHEQYF.

This clonotype was counted between two and nine times. The V gene is TRBV6-2 or TRBV6-3, the J gene TRBJ2-2, with no clear D. V was clipped by 3 bases and J by 6 bases, with 8 bases between them. Per the germline V gene, CDR1 is MNHEY and CDR2 is SVGEGT. CDR3 length: 13 amino acids. CDR3 coding DNA: TGTGCCAGCAGTTATTACAGCCCCGGGGAGCTGTTTTTT. It yields the protein CASSYYSPGELFF.

The rearrangement links TRBV27 to TRBJ1-5; perhaps TRBD1 as D (5 bases). The CDR3 contains 13 residues. Germline assignment: CDR1 MNHEY and CDR2 SMNVEV (reference sequence). V lost 4 bases, J lost 4 bases, and 8 bases lay in between. The chain's CDR3 is CASSWGRNQPQHF. In DNA form, the CDR3 reads TGTGCCAGCAGTTGGGGACGGAATCAGCCCCAGCATTTT.

This clonotype was picked up a small number of times. The chain uses TRBV6-5 and TRBJ1-4, with 7 nucleotides matching TRBD1. Germline assignment: CDR1 MNHEY and CDR2 SVGAGI. J gave up 6 bases and V 5 bases, and 3 bases lay outside the gene matches. The CDR3 runs to 13 residues. CDR3 protein: CASSTTGYEKLFF. The CDR3 DNA reads as TGTGCCAGCAGTACGACAGGGTATGAAAAACTGTTTTTT.

There are many counts of this clonotype. Germline is not matched at one junction end, which may reflect a read error. The V and J genes are TRBV28 and TRBJ2-7, with D possibly being TRBD1 (6 bases). This CDR3 comprises 14 residues. Germline assignment: CDR1 MDHEN and CDR2 SYDVKM. The CDR3 DNA follows: TGTGCCAGCAAAGCCCGGGACAACTCCTATGAGCAGTACTTC. This translates into CASKARDNSYEQYF. Full variable domain (rest looked up from reference TRBV28 and TRBJ2-7): DVKVTQSSRYLVKRTGEKVFLECVQDMDHENMFWYRQDPGLGLRLIYFSYDVKMKEKGDIPEGYSVSREKKERFSLILESASTNQTSMYLCASKARDNSYEQYFGPGTRLTVT.

This clonotype occurred many times. The V and J genes are TRBV12-3 or TRBV12-4 and TRBJ2-5, with a weak D call TRBD2 (5 bases). The germline V and J ends were trimmed by 8 bases and 7 bases, with 14 bases remaining between them. The CDR3 covers 12 residues. The DNA for the CDR3 is TGTGCCAGCGAGCCATGGGCGGGGACCCAGTACTTC. Its translation: CASEPWAGTQYF.

Many counts were recorded for this clonotype. This rearrangement joins TRBV29-1 to TRBJ2-3; the D gene could be TRBD1 or TRBD2 (5 bases each). The CDR3 has 13 residues. In germline, CDR1 is SQVTM, CDR2 ANQGSEA. CDR3 loop: CTAEGPLMNTQYF. CDR3 bases: TGCACCGCCGAGGGACCCCTCATGAATACGCAGTATTTT.

In this sample, this clonotype turned up many times. The chain combines TRBV19 with TRBJ2-6, with D possibly being TRBD1 (6 bases). The ends were cut back, 7 bases at V and 0 bases at J, with 19 bases in the middle. The CDR3 sequence is 18 residues long. Germline V gene lookup returns CDR1 LNHDA and CDR2 SQIVND (reference sequence). CDR3 nucleotides: TGTGCCAGTACCACACGATCCGGACAGCTCTCTGGGGCCAACGTCCTGACTTTC. As protein: CASTTRSGQLSGANVLTF.

The rearrangement uses TRBV9 and TRBJ2-3, with D perhaps TRBD2 (6 bases). CDR3 length: 14 residues. V dropped 3 bases and J dropped 9 bases, with 17 bases sitting between them. Germline CDR1 is SGDLS and CDR2 is YYNGEE. CDR3 DNA: TGTGCCAGCAGCGGGAAACCATTGGGAGGCACGCAGTATTTT. This codes for CASSGKPLGGTQYF.

This clonotype was detected ten times or more. The chain recombines TRBV29-1 with TRBJ1-1, with D uncertain. V was trimmed by 7 bases and J by 2 bases, leaving 11 bases between them. Germline CDR1 is SQVTM and CDR2 is ANQGSEA. This CDR3 has 12 residues. In DNA, the CDR3 is TGCAGCGCACAGCCATTAAACACTGAAGCTTTCTTT. Amino acid sequence: CSAQPLNTEAFF.

The CDR3 loop reads CASSAGTGFYEQYF. The DNA for the CDR3 is TGTGCCAGCAGCGCTGGGACAGGATTCTACGAGCAGTACTTC. This chain connects TRBV7-9 to TRBJ2-7; 8 positions agree with TRBD1. Germline V CDR1 and CDR2: SEHNR, FQNEAQ (reference sequence). V dropped 5 bases and J dropped 3; count of bases not matched to a gene: 6. The CDR3 contains 14 residues.